Reported below is one T cell receptor beta chain. Sequenced by immunoSEQ multiplex PCR; TCRdb stores in-frame clones only, minus some. Here the sample spans about 220,000 clones, approximately 81% being singletons. The germline gives CDR1 SQVTM, CDR2 ANQGSEA. This CDR3 comprises 11 residues. The V end was cut by 8 bases, the J end by 5 bases, with 12 bases between. This entry comes from a study of blood T cell repertoires in COVID-19. The chain couples TRBV29-1 to TRBJ2-5; D possibly corresponds to TRBD2 (6 bases). The specimen sequenced was peripheral blood. The receptor was isolated from a man aged 50-60 years who had recovered from COVID-19. The CDR3 is CSFLRDETQYF. The CDR3 DNA reads TGCAGCTTCTTGCGGGATGAGACCCAGTACTTC.